What follows describes a single T cell receptor beta chain. The sample is drawn from a study of CD8 T cells in Susac syndrome. Germline V gene lookup returns CDR1 SGHTA and CDR2 FQGNSA. The CDR3 runs 12 residues. V lost 5 bases to trimming and J lost 9 bases, with 12 bases between them. With random hexamers, roughly 0.45 to 1 ug RNA was reverse transcribed. An immunoSEQ multiplex PCR generated amplified TCR beta CDR3 products spanning 54 Vbeta and 13 Jbeta. TCRdb redid the calling of the immunoSEQ multiplex PCR reads with MiXCR, one entry per CDR3 protein. This sample has some 180,000 distinct CDR3 sequences, with approximately 95% found just once. TCR beta was sequenced from blood CD8+ and CD4+ T cells. Age- and sex-matched healthy donors served as the control group. TEMRA cells were FACS-enriched, and CD8+ and CD4+ T cells were isolated negatively.

The chain couples TRBV7-2 to TRBJ2-3, with D unclear. The origin of this receptor is a human donor in good health. Sequenced: CD4+ T cells from PBMCs. The CDR3 loop is CASSPDDRTQYF. In DNA form, the CDR3 reads TGTGCCAGCAGCCCGGACGATCGAACGCAGTATTTT.